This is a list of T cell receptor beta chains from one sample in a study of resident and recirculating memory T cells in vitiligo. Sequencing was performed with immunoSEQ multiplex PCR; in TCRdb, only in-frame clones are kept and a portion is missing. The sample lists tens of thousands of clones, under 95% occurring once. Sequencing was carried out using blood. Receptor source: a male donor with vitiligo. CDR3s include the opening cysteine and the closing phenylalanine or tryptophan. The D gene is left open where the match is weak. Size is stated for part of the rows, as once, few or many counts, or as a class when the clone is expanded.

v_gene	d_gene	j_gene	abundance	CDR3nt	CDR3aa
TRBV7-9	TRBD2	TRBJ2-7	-	TGTGCCTCAGGAGGACTAGCGGGAGACCTCTTCTACGAGCAGTACTTC	CASGGLAGDLFYEQYF
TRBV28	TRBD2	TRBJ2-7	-	TGTGCCAGCGGCCGGGGGGTCGCCTACGAGCAGTACTTC	CASGRGVAYEQYF
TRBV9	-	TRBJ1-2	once	TGTGCCAGCAGCGCAATCCGGGAGATGAGTGGCTACACCTTC	CASSAIREMSGYTF
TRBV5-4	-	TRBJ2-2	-	TGTGCCAGCAGCTTTAAAGGGGGACCCGGGGAGCTGTTTTTT	CASSFKGGPGELFF
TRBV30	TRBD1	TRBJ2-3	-	TGTGCCTGGAGTGTAGGACAGGGGGCAGATACGCAGTATTTT	CAWSVGQGADTQYF
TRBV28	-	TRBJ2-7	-	TGTGCCAGCACCGAAGACACCCAAGCCTACGAGCAGTACTTC	CASTEDTQAYEQYF
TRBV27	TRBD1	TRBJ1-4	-	TGTGCCAGCAGGGGACAGGGCCGGGGTGAAAAACTGTTTTTT	CASRGQGRGEKLFF
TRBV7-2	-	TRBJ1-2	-	TGTGCCAGCAGCTCTACCATCTATGGCTACACCTTC	CASSSTIYGYTF
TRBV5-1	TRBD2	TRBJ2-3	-	TGCGCCAGCAGCAGTAGCGGGCTGAGCACAGATACGCAGTATTTT	CASSSSGLSTDTQYF
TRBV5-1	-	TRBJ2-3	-	TGCGCCAGCAGCTTGGAACTAGACACAGATACGCAGTATTTT	CASSLELDTDTQYF
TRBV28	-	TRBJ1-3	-	TGTGCCAGCATCCTAGTTGAGAGCTCTGGAAACACCATATATTTT	CASILVESSGNTIYF
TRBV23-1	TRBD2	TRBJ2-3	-	TGCGCCAGCAGTCAACCCCAAGGTCGCGGGAGTGGCGATACGCAGTATTTT	CASSQPQGRGSGDTQYF
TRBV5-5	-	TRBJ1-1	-	TGTGCCAGCAGCTTAACCCGGACAGAACTAATGAACACTGAAGCTTTCTTT	CASSLTRTELMNTEAFF
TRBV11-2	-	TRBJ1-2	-	TGTGCCAGCAGCCCATTTGGGGCGCCTAACTATGGCTACACCTTC	CASSPFGAPNYGYTF
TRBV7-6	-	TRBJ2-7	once	TGTGCCAGCAGCTCAGACTATCTCTACGAGCAGTACTTC	CASSSDYLYEQYF
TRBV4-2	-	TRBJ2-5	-	TGTGCCAGCAGCCAAGCCCCCGGGATCCCTTCCCAGTACTTC	CASSQAPGIPSQYF
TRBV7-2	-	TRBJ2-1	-	TGTGCCAGCAGCTTAGTAGCAATCTCCTACAATGAGCAGTTCTTC	CASSLVAISYNEQFF
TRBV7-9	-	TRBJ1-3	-	TGTGCCAGCAGCCCCAGGGGCAAAGCGTCTGGAAACACCATATATTTT	CASSPRGKASGNTIYF
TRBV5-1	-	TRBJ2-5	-	TGCGCCAGCAGATATGGACCCGACAGAGGAGTCCAAGAGACCCAGTACTTC	CASRYGPDRGVQETQYF
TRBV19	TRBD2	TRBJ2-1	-	TGTGCCAGTATCCACGCTGGGGGGGAGGGCCGAAGGGCGAATGAGCAGTTCTTC	CASIHAGGEGRRANEQFF
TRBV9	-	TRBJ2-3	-	TGTGCCAGCAACCAGGGGAGAACAGATACGCAGTATTTT	CASNQGRTDTQYF
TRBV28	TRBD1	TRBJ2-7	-	TGTGCCAGCAGTTCCACAGGGGATTTACACGAGCAGTACTTC	CASSSTGDLHEQYF
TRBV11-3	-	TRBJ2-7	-	TGTGCCAGCAGCCGGGACTACGAGCAGTACTTC	CASSRDYEQYF
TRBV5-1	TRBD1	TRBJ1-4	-	TGCGCCAGCAGCTCGGGACAGGGAGAAGAAAAACTGTTTTTT	CASSSGQGEEKLFF
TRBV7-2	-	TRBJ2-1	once	TGTGCCAGCAGCTTACGGGGTCCTATCAACAATGAGCAGTTCTTC	CASSLRGPINNEQFF
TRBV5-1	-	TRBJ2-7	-	TGCGCCAGCAGATCGAGACTAGGTACTAGCAACGAGCAGTACTTC	CASRSRLGTSNEQYF
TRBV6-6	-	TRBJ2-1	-	TGTGCCAGCAGTCGAGGGCCAAGCTCCTACAATGAGCAGTTCTTC	CASSRGPSSYNEQFF
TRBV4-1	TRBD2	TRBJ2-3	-	TGCGCCAGCAGCCAATTGACGGGACTAGCGGGGGGGGGCACAGATACGCAGTATTTT	CASSQLTGLAGGGTDTQYF
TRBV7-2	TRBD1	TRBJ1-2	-	TGTGCCAGCAGCTTAGGCCGACAGGGGTGGGCTGGCTACACCTTC	CASSLGRQGWAGYTF
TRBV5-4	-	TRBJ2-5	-	TGTGCCAGCAGCTTGGAGGCGGCAGAGACCCAGTACTTC	CASSLEAAETQYF
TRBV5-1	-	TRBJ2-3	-	TGCGCCAGCAGCTTGGCCGGGTTGGGCGGCGGGGAAGATACGCAGTATTTT	CASSLAGLGGGEDTQYF
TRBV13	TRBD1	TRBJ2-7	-	TGTGCCAGCAGCCCCCGATACAGGGGGAAGAACGAGCAGTACTTC	CASSPRYRGKNEQYF
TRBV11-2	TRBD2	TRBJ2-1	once	TGTGCCAGCAGCTCGGGCGTGGGTAGCGGGAGACCGGAGCAGTTCTTC	CASSSGVGSGRPEQFF
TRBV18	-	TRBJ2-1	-	TGTGCCAGCTCACCAACTCGCTCCTACAATGAGCAGTTCTTC	CASSPTRSYNEQFF
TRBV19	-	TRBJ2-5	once	TGTGCCAGTAGTCCCTCGGAGCAAGAGACCCAGTACTTC	CASSPSEQETQYF
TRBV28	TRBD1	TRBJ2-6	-	TGTGCCAGCAGTTTCAAGTACAGGGGAGCTGGGGCCAACGTCCTGACTTTC	CASSFKYRGAGANVLTF
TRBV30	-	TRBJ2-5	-	TGTGCCTGGACCAGACAGTATAAGGAGACCCAGTACTTC	CAWTRQYKETQYF